Presented here are 25 T cell receptor beta chains from one specimen sequenced in a study of shared clonotypes between healthy human individuals. Repertoires were generated with immunoSEQ multiplex PCR, while TCRdb's copy carries only in-frame clones and drops some. Of around 550,000 clones listed, 90% to 96% were seen once; the top ten hold roughly 0.06%. The sample was naive CD4+ T cells sorted from blood. The subset denotes: CD45RA+ positively selected. Receptors originate from a woman between 25 and 40 years old in good health.

The CDR3 region is CASSLRQGSTYEQYF. Written as DNA, the CDR3 is TGTGCCAGCAGCCTCCGCCAAGGATCTACCTACGAGCAGTACTTC. The chain is built from TRBV7-6 and TRBJ2-5; no reliable D call. The J call could be wrong; TRBJ2-7 is a better fit for the DNA end. This CDR3 is built from 15 residues. Germline-derived CDR1 and CDR2 are SGHVS and FNYEAQ.

The chain links TRBV6-4 to TRBJ1-1, with 11 bases aligning to TRBD1. Looked up from germline, CDR1 is MRHNA and CDR2 is SNTAGT. Unmatched junction bases numbered 8, after V lost 6 bases and J lost 11 bases. This CDR3 comprises 13 residues. CDR3 sequence (DNA): TGTGCCAGCAGCAAAGAAGGACAGGGGGCGGCTTTCTTT. Its translation: CASSKEGQGAAFF.

CDR3 region: CASSIGLASIMQETQYF. In DNA, the CDR3 is TGTGCCAGTAGTATTGGACTAGCGTCTATCATGCAAGAGACCCAGTACTTC. The chain has TRBV19 and TRBJ2-5; TRBD2 matches at 9 bases. The junction had 10 bases not matched to a gene; V was cut back by 3 bases and J by 2 bases. Per germline, CDR1 LNHDA and CDR2 SQIVND (reference sequence). The CDR3 consists of 17 residues.

The V call is TRBV19, the J call TRBJ1-5; the D is unclear. Trimming stripped 3 bases from V and 1 base from J, with 7 bases between. The CDR3 loop spans 14 amino acids. Germline values: CDR1 LNHDA, CDR2 SQIVND (reference sequence). This chain's CDR3 is CASSIHRSNQPQHF. In DNA, the CDR3 is TGTGCCAGTAGTATCCACAGAAGCAATCAGCCCCAGCATTTT.

The rearrangement uses TRBV6-5 and TRBJ1-4; D gene ambiguous. V lost 6 bases to trimming and J lost 5 bases, with 4 bases between them. The CDR3 extends over 11 amino acids. CDR1 and CDR2 (germline): MNHEY, SVGAGI. As DNA, the CDR3 is TGTGCCAGCAGGAAAAATGAAAAACTGTTTTTT. Protein: CASRKNEKLFF.

J is TRBJ2-2 and V is TRBV11-2; no reliable D call. CDR3 length: 13 amino acids. The germline V and J ends were trimmed by 5 bases and 9 bases, with 13 bases remaining between them. Germline CDR1 SGHAT, CDR2 FQNNGV. The chain's CDR3 is CASSQGISRELFF. CDR3 nucleotide sequence: TGTGCCAGCAGCCAAGGGATTTCCCGGGAGCTGTTTTTT. Full variable domain (remainder filled in from reference TRBV11-2 and TRBJ2-2): EAGVAQSPRYKIIEKRQSVAFWCNPISGHATLYWYQQILGQGPKLLIQFQNNGVVDDSQLPKDRFSAERLKGVDSTLKIQPAKLEDSAVYLCASSQGISRELFFGEGSRLTVL.

The chain joins TRBV5-1 to TRBJ2-3; weak D call: TRBD1 (6 bases). V lost 5 bases to trimming and J lost 6 bases, with 13 bases between them. The CDR3 sequence is 13 residues long. Germline CDR1 SGHRS, CDR2 YFSETQ. The CDR3: CASRRTGPDTQYF. CDR3 DNA: TGCGCCAGCAGACGAACAGGGCCCGATACGCAGTATTTT. The full variable domain, rest sourced from reference TRBV5-1 and TRBJ2-3, is KAGVTQTPRYLIKTRGQQVTLSCSPISGHRSVSWYQQTPGQGLQFLFEYFSETQRNKGNFPGRFSGRQFSNSRSEMNVSTLELGDSALYLCASRRTGPDTQYFGPGTRLTVL.

The chain is built from TRBV28 and TRBJ1-5; 10 bases agree with TRBD1. The CDR3 runs 15 residues. V was clipped by 6 bases and J by 6 bases; unmatched bases: 8. The V gene's germline CDR1 is MDHEN and CDR2 SYDVKM. The CDR3 here is CASSSTGGAPQPQHF. The CDR3 DNA follows: TGTGCCAGCAGCTCGACAGGGGGCGCCCCTCAGCCCCAGCATTTT. Filled out from reference TRBV28 and TRBJ1-5, the complete variable domain reads DVKVTQSSRYLVKRTGEKVFLECVQDMDHENMFWYRQDPGLGLRLIYFSYDVKMKEKGDIPEGYSVSREKKERFSLILESASTNQTSMYLCASSSTGGAPQPQHFGDGTRLSIL.

The chain carries TRBV27 and TRBJ2-5, with D unclear. The DNA end is more similar to TRBJ2-7, so the J call may be wrong. CDR1 and CDR2 from the germline V gene are MNHEY and SMNVEV (reference sequence). The CDR3 is made up of 13 amino acids. CDR3 in amino acids: CASRVSVSYEQYF. DNA for the CDR3: TGTGCCAGCAGGGTCAGCGTCTCCTACGAGCAGTACTTC.

This chain connects TRBV7-2 to TRBJ2-3; D remains unclear. The length of the CDR3 is 12 residues. Germline lookup yields CDR1 SGHTA and CDR2 FQGNSA. The germline V and J ends were trimmed by 5 bases and 2 bases, with 5 bases remaining between them. CDR3 sequence: CASSRNTDTQYF. DNA for the CDR3: TGTGCCAGCAGCCGAAACACAGATACGCAGTATTTT. The complete variable domain, with remaining parts taken from reference TRBV7-2 and TRBJ2-3, reads GAGVSQSPSNKVTEKGKDVELRCDPISGHTALYWYRQSLGQGLEFLIYFQGNSAPDKSGLPSDRFSAERTGGSVSTLTIQRTQQEDSAVYLCASSRNTDTQYFGPGTRLTVL.

This clone occurred once. The V gene is TRBV7-2, the J gene TRBJ1-4; D possibly corresponds to TRBD1 (6 bases). The CDR3 loop spans 18 amino acids. Germline V gene lookup returns CDR1 SGHTA and CDR2 FQGNSA. The ends were cut back, 2 bases at V and 2 bases at J, with 18 bases in the middle. The CDR3 DNA reads TGTGCCAGCAGCTTATTCGGGGGCCTGGGAAGGACTAATGAAAAACTGTTTTTT. Its translation is CASSLFGGLGRTNEKLFF.

The chain joins TRBV2 to TRBJ2-1; D unclear. Germline V CDR1 and CDR2: SNHLY, FYNNEI. CDR3 length equals 13 residues. V shed 6 bases and J shed 4 bases, with 10 bases lying between them. CDR3 nucleotide sequence: TGTGCCAGCAGGGCCTACCAATACAATGAGCAGTTCTTC. The encoded protein is CASRAYQYNEQFF.

The V gene is TRBV4-1, the J gene TRBJ2-7, with D perhaps being TRBD1 or TRBD2 (5 bases each). Trimming removed 1 base from V and 5 bases from J, with 12 bases in between. This CDR3 is built from 14 residues. CDR1 is MGHRA and CDR2 is YSYEKL in the germline V gene. CDR3 DNA: TGCGCCAGCAGCCAAGTAATCCCGGGGCACGAGCAGTACTTC. Translated, it gives CASSQVIPGHEQYF.

The J gene is TRBJ1-1, the V gene TRBV19; D perhaps matches TRBD1 (6 bases). Germline-derived CDR1 and CDR2 are LNHDA and SQIVND (reference sequence). This CDR3 has 14 amino acids. V lost 0 bases to trimming and J lost 7 bases, with 12 bases between them. The CDR3 loop is CASSIEQGRNEAFF. The CDR3 DNA reads as TGTGCCAGTAGTATAGAGCAGGGGAGGAATGAAGCTTTCTTT.

This clone was counted a single time. This sequence joins TRBV7-6 and TRBJ1-6; D is possibly TRBD1 (6 bases). CDR1 and CDR2 (germline): SGHVS, FNYEAQ. With 3 bases removed from V and 8 bases from J, the gap between germline ends came to 14 bases. The CDR3 loop spans 15 amino acids. Written as DNA, the CDR3 is TGTGCCAGCAGCTTTTCAGGGGCGGCGGATTCACCCCTCCACTTT. This codes for CASSFSGAADSPLHF.

The chain uses TRBV28 and TRBJ2-7; 9 positions match TRBD1. Trimming removed 7 bases from V and 4 bases from J; junction bases left unmatched: 8. This CDR3 contains 14 residues. Germline CDR1 is MDHEN and CDR2 is SYDVKM. The CDR3 DNA reads TGTGCCAGCACCTCTGACAGGGGGTTATACGAGCAGTACTTC. As protein: CASTSDRGLYEQYF.

The chain is built from TRBV7-2 and TRBJ1-4; D is unresolved. Per germline, CDR1 SGHTA and CDR2 FQGNSA. The ends were cut back, 5 bases at V and 2 bases at J, with 15 bases in the middle. The CDR3 totals 16 residues. CDR3 bases: TGTGCCAGCAGCCCTCTAATCGAGGATACTAATGAAAAACTGTTTTTT. As protein: CASSPLIEDTNEKLFF.

The genes are TRBV6-1 and TRBJ2-7; D may be TRBD1 (7 bases). V lost 2 bases to trimming and J lost 4 bases, with 15 bases between them. CDR3 length equals 15 residues. In germline, CDR1 is MNHNS, CDR2 SASEGT. CDR3 loop: CASSELEGATYEQYF. As DNA, the CDR3 is TGTGCCAGCAGTGAATTGGAGGGGGCAACGTACGAGCAGTACTTC.

This chain links TRBV28 with TRBJ1-2; the D gene is possibly TRBD1 (5 bases). CDR1 MDHEN and CDR2 SYDVKM come from the germline V gene. V shed 6 bases and J shed 6 bases, with 17 bases lying between them. The CDR3 is made up of 14 amino acids. CDR3 region: CASRSFGRGDGYTF. The CDR3 nucleotides read TGTGCCAGCAGGTCGTTTGGGCGAGGGGATGGCTACACCTTC.

The chain carries TRBV7-3 and TRBJ2-2, with D possibly being TRBD2 (5 bases). The CDR3 has 16 amino acids. In germline, CDR1 is SGHTA, CDR2 FQGTGA. V shed 4 bases and J shed 4 bases, with 16 bases lying between them. CDR3 in DNA: TGTGCCAGCAGCTCTCGGACTGTCGCCGGCACCGGGGAGCTGTTTTTT. As protein: CASSSRTVAGTGELFF.

V is TRBV19 and J is TRBJ1-1; D gene uncertain. V was shortened by 2 bases and J by 1 base, with 11 bases between the two germline ends. Germline CDR1 LNHDA, CDR2 SQIVND (reference sequence). This CDR3 region has 15 residues. CDR3 loop: CASSIIGRSNTEAFF. The DNA of the CDR3 is TGTGCCAGTAGTATAATAGGACGGTCGAACACTGAAGCTTTCTTT.

The rearrangement uses TRBV5-6 and TRBJ1-5; 10 nucleotides agree with TRBD1. CDR3 size: 14 residues. Germline assignment: CDR1 SGHDT and CDR2 YYEEEE. The V gene end was trimmed by 3 bases and the J gene end by 5 bases; junction bases not matched to a gene: 2. Here the CDR3 DNA reads TGTGCCAGCAGCTCAGGACAGGGGGATCAGCCCCAGCATTTT. It is translated as CASSSGQGDQPQHF.

V is TRBV9 and J is TRBJ1-1, with D possibly TRBD1 on 6 matching bases. The CDR3 totals 12 residues. V lost 1 base, J lost 7 bases, and 8 bases lay in between. Germline loops: CDR1 SGDLS, CDR2 YYNGEE. CDR3: CASSVQDSEAFF. CDR3 coding DNA: TGTGCCAGCAGCGTACAGGACAGTGAAGCTTTCTTT. The whole variable domain, remainder taken from reference TRBV9 and TRBJ1-1, is DSGVTQTPKHLITATGQRVTLRCSPRSGDLSVYWYQQSLDQGLQFLIQYYNGEERAKGNILERFSAQQFPDLHSELNLSSLELGDSALYFCASSVQDSEAFFGQGTRLTVV.

With regard to this clone: The junction and the germline gene differ at one end; a read error may be behind it. The chain couples TRBV29-1 to TRBJ2-3; D may be TRBD1 (5 bases). Germline V gene lookup returns CDR1 SQVTM and CDR2 ANQGSEA. This CDR3 contains 13 residues. The CDR3, as DNA: TGCAGCGTTGAAAGGCTACTCACAGGTACGCAGTATTTT. Protein product: CSVERLLTGTQYF.

The J gene is TRBJ2-1, the V gene TRBV19; 10 nucleotides line up with TRBD1. Per the germline V gene, CDR1 is LNHDA and CDR2 is SQIVND (reference sequence). The CDR3 contains 16 residues. The J segment lost 2 bases and the V segment lost 0 bases, leaving 1 base of the junction unmatched. CDR3 loop: CASSIDGTGAYNEQFF. CDR3 bases: TGTGCCAGTAGTATAGATGGGACAGGGGCCTACAATGAGCAGTTCTTC.